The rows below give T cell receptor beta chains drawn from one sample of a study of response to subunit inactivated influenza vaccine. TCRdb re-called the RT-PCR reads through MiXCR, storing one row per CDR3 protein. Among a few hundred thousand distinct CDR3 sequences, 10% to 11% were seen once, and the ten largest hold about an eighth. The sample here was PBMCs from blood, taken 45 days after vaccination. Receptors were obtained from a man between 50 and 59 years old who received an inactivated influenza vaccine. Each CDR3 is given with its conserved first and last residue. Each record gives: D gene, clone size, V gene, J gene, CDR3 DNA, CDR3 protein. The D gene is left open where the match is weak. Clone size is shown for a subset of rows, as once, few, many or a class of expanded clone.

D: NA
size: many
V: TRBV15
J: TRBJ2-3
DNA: TGTGCCACCAGCAGAACCCGACTCGATCGCACAGATACGCAGTATTTT
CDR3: CATSRTRLDRTDTQYF

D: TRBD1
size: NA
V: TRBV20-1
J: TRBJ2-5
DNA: TGCAGTGCCCCCGACAGGGGATATCAAGAGACCCAGTACTTC
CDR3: CSAPDRGYQETQYF

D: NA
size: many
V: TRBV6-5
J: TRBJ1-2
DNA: TGTGCCAGCAGTTACTCGACAGGATATGGCTACACCTTC
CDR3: CASSYSTGYGYTF

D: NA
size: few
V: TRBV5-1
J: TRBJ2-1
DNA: TGCGCCAGCAGCTTGGCCTTGAACAATGAGCAGTTCTTC
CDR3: CASSLALNNEQFF

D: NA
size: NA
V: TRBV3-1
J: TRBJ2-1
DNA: TGTGCCAGCAGCCAAGGGTGGAATGAGCAGTTCTTC
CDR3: CASSQGWNEQFF

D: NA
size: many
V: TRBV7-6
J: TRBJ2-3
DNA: TGTGCCAGCAGCTTAAAAGCCCCGACAGATACGCAGTATTTT
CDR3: CASSLKAPTDTQYF

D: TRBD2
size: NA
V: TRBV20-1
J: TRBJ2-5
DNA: TGCAGTGTTAAAACGGGACTAGCGGAGACCCAGTACTTC
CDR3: CSVKTGLAETQYF

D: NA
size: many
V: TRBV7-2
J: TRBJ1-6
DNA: TGTGCCAGCAGCTTGACAGCATATAATTCACCCCTCCACTTT
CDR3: CASSLTAYNSPLHF

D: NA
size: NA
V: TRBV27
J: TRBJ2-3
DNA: TGTGCCAGCAGTTGGGGGTTAGATACGCAGTATTTT
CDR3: CASSWGLDTQYF

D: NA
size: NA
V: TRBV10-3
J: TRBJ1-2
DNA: TGTGCCATCAGTGAGTCAAACAGGGTTAACTATGGCTACACCTTC
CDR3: CAISESNRVNYGYTF

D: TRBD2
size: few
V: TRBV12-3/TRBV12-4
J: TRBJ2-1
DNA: TGTGCCAGCACTAGCGGTCTCTACAATGAGCAGTTCTTC
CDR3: CASTSGLYNEQFF

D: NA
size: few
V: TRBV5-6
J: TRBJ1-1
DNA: TGTGCCAGCAGCTTTCCCCGGATGAGGTCCGCTGAAGCTTTCTTT
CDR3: CASSFPRMRSAEAFF

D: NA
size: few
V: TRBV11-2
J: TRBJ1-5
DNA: TGTGCCAGCAGCCCCGTCGGGGGGCTTCAGCCCCAGCATTTT
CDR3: CASSPVGGLQPQHF

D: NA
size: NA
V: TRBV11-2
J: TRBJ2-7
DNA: TGTGCCAGCAGCTTTCACGAGCAGTACTTC
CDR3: CASSFHEQYF

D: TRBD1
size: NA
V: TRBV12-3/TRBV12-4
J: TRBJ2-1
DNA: TGTGCCAGCAGACCGGGACAGGGGGCCAAGGAGCAGTTCTTC
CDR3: CASRPGQGAKEQFF

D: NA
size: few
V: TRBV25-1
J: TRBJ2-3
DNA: TGTGCCAGCAGTGCGGGTAGATACACAGATACGCAGTATTTT
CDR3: CASSAGRYTDTQYF

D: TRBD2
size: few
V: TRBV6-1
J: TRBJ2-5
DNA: TGTGCCAGCAGCCCCTACGCGACTAGCGGGGGGGTCCCAGAGACCCAGTACTTC
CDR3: CASSPYATSGGVPETQYF

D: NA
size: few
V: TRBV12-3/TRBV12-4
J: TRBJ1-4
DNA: TGTGCCAGCAGCCTAGAGGGGGGGGCAAAACTGTTTTTT
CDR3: CASSLEGGAKLFF

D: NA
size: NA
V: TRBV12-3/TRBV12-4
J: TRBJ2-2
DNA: TGTGCCAGCAGGAGGGGGGACACCGGGGAGCTGTTTTTT
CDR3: CASRRGDTGELFF

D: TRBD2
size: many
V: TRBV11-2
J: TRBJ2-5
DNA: TGTGCCAGCAGCTCCTCACCGTGGACTAGCAAAGGGGGGAAGACCCAGTACTTC
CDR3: CASSSSPWTSKGGKTQYF

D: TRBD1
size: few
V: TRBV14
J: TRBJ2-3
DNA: TGTGCCAGCAGCTACCGACAGGGACAGTCGACAGATACGCAGTATTTT
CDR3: CASSYRQGQSTDTQYF

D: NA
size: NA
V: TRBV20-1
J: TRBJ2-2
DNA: TGCAGTGTCTCCCGGGGGGCCTCCACCGGGGAGCTGTTTTTT
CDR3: CSVSRGASTGELFF

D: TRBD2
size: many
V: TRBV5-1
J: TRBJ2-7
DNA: TGTGCCAGCAGCTTAGGTACTAGCGGGTACGAGCAGTACTTC
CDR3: CASSLGTSGYEQYF

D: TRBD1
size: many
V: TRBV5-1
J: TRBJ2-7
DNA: TGCGCCAGCAGCTTGAGGTGGGACAGCTTGGACTACGAGCAGTACTTC
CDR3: CASSLRWDSLDYEQYF

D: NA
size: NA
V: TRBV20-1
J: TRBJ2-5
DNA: TGCAGTGCTAGCTTGCCAGGCCAAGAGACCCAGTACTTC
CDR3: CSASLPGQETQYF

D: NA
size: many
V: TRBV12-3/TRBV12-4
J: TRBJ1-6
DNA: TGTGCCAGCAGTTTTGAGGGTTCACCCCTCCACTTT
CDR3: CASSFEGSPLHF

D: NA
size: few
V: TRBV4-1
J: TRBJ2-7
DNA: TGCGCCAGCAGCCAAGGAGAGGGGATGGACGAGCAGTACTTC
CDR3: CASSQGEGMDEQYF

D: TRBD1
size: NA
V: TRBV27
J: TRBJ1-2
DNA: TGTGCCAGCAGTCCCTGGACAGGGCGGATGCTCGACTATGGCTACACCTTC
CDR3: CASSPWTGRMLDYGYTF

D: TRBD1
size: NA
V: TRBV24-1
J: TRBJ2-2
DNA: TGTGCCACCCAGGACAGGTTGAACACCGGGGAGCTGTTTTTT
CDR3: CATQDRLNTGELFF

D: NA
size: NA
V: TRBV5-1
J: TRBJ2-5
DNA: TGCGCCAGCAGCCTTGGGACGGAGCAAGAGACCCAGTACTTC
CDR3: CASSLGTEQETQYF

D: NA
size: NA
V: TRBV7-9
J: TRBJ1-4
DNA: TGTGCCAGCAGCGGACGAACAGAGTCAACTAATGAAAAACTGTTTTTT
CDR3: CASSGRTESTNEKLFF

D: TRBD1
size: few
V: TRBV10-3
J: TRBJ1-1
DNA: TGTGCCATCAGTGATTCCGGACAGGCCCACACTGAAGCTTTCTTT
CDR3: CAISDSGQAHTEAFF